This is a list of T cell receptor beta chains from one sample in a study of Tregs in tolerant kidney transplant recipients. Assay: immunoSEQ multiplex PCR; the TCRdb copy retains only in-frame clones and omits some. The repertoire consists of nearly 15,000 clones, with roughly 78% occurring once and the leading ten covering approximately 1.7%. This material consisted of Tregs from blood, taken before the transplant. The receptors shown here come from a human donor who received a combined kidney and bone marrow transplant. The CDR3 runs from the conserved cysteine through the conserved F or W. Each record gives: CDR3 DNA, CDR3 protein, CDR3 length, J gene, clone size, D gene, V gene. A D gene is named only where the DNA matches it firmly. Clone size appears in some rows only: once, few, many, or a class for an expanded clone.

TGTGCCATAAGGGAGGGGGAGGCCAAAAACATTCAGTACTTC	CAIREGEAKNIQYF	14	TRBJ2-4	NA	NA	TRBV10-3
TGCGCCAGCAGCTTAAGGTCACGTGGAGGGAACACTGAAGCTTTCTTT	CASSLRSRGGNTEAFF	16	TRBJ1-1	NA	NA	TRBV5-1
TGCGCCAGCAGCTTCCGCGGCGGTTCCTACAATGAGCAGTTCTTC	CASSFRGGSYNEQFF	15	TRBJ2-1	NA	NA	TRBV5-1
TGTGCCAGCGCTAAAGGGGGCGCCGAGGTCGGTAACTACACCTTC	CASAKGGAEVGNYTF	15	TRBJ1-2	once	TRBD1	TRBV7-2
TGTGCCAGCAGCCCCTCGGGACAGGGCACATATGGCTACACCTTC	CASSPSGQGTYGYTF	15	TRBJ1-2	NA	TRBD1	TRBV7-6
TGCGCCAGCAGCAGGACCGCTACTAGCGGGGGGAGCAATGAGCAGTTCTTC	CASSRTATSGGSNEQFF	17	TRBJ2-1	NA	TRBD2	TRBV5-1
TGTGCCAGCAGCCGGACTAGCGGGAAATCGGGTGAGCAGTTCTTC	CASSRTSGKSGEQFF	15	TRBJ2-1	NA	TRBD2	TRBV7-2
TGTGCCAGCAGCGTAGGGACAGCTTCTAACTATGGCTACACCTTC	CASSVGTASNYGYTF	15	TRBJ1-2	NA	NA	TRBV9
TGTGCCATACGGGAGCACACAGATACGCAGTATTTT	CAIREHTDTQYF	12	TRBJ2-3	NA	NA	TRBV10-3
TGTGCCAGCAGCTTACAGGGCCTAGACAATGAGCAGTTCTTC	CASSLQGLDNEQFF	14	TRBJ2-1	NA	NA	TRBV7-9
TGTGCCAGCAGTGAAGGACTAGCGGGGAGCACAGATACGCAGTATTTT	CASSEGLAGSTDTQYF	16	TRBJ2-3	NA	TRBD2	TRBV6-1
TGTGCCAGCAGCTCGATCCGGGACAGGCGAAACGAGCAGTACTTC	CASSSIRDRRNEQYF	15	TRBJ2-7	NA	TRBD1	TRBV5-4
TGTGCCAGCAGTGAATCAGGGAAGAATTCACCCCTCCACTTT	CASSESGKNSPLHF	14	TRBJ1-6	NA	NA	TRBV6-4
TGTGCCAGCAGCGAAGGGAGGTGGCCCAGCTCCTACGAGCAGTACTTC	CASSEGRWPSSYEQYF	16	TRBJ2-7	NA	NA	TRBV2
TGTGCCAGCAGTTTACAGAACACAGATACGCAGTATTTT	CASSLQNTDTQYF	13	TRBJ2-3	NA	NA	TRBV6-1
TGTGCCAGCAGCACATCGGGGGGGAATGAGCAGTTCTTC	CASSTSGGNEQFF	13	TRBJ2-1	NA	TRBD2	TRBV7-9
TGTGCCAGTAGTATAGTCCCAGGGACAGGAGGGCAGCCCCAGCATTTT	CASSIVPGTGGQPQHF	16	TRBJ1-5	NA	TRBD1	TRBV19
TGTGCCAGCAGCTTGCCTCGTTCAGGGGGCGATGGCTACACCTTC	CASSLPRSGGDGYTF	15	TRBJ1-2	NA	TRBD1	TRBV5-6
TGTGCCAGTAGTATAGCGGGAGTCCACGAGCAGTACTTC	CASSIAGVHEQYF	13	TRBJ2-7	NA	NA	TRBV19
TGTGCCAGCAGACTACAGGGGGCGCGACAGCCCCAGCATTTT	CASRLQGARQPQHF	14	TRBJ1-5	NA	TRBD1	TRBV2
TGTGCCAGTAGCGAGGACATCCAATATGGCTACACCTTC	CASSEDIQYGYTF	13	TRBJ1-2	few	NA	TRBV19
TGCAGCGTTGAAACCCGACAGGGGAACACTGAAGCTTTCTTT	CSVETRQGNTEAFF	14	TRBJ1-1	NA	TRBD1	TRBV29-1
TGCGCCAGCAGCTCCGGACTAGCGGGAGTCACAGATACGCAGTATTTT	CASSSGLAGVTDTQYF	16	TRBJ2-3	NA	TRBD2	TRBV5-1
TGTGCCATCTCGGGGGCTAGCGGGGGGGAAGCCTACAATGAGCAGTTCTTC	CAISGASGGEAYNEQFF	17	TRBJ2-1	NA	TRBD2	TRBV2
TGTGCCAGCAGTCCCGGGGGCTCCTACGAGCAGTACTTC	CASSPGGSYEQYF	13	TRBJ2-7	few	NA	TRBV28
TGTGCCAGCAGTTTCACAGGGGACGAGCAGTACTTC	CASSFTGDEQYF	12	TRBJ2-7	few	TRBD1	TRBV6-5
TGTGCCATCAGTGCAACGGGACAGGTGGGGACTGAAGCTTTCTTT	CAISATGQVGTEAFF	15	TRBJ1-1	NA	TRBD1	TRBV10-3
TGTGCCAGCAGTTACCAGACTAGCGGGAGGTCCGAGCTGTTTTTT	CASSYQTSGRSELFF	15	TRBJ2-2	NA	TRBD2	TRBV6-5
TGTGCCAGCAGTCCGGACAGGGTCGGCTCCTACGAGCAGTACTTC	CASSPDRVGSYEQYF	15	TRBJ2-7	few	TRBD1	TRBV27
TGCGCCAGCAGCTCGGGGGGCGGTCGCTATGGCTACACCTTC	CASSSGGGRYGYTF	14	TRBJ1-2	once	NA	TRBV5-1
TGTGCCAGCAGGCCTCGGGGGGAGCTAAATCAGCCCCAGCATTTT	CASRPRGELNQPQHF	15	TRBJ1-5	NA	NA	TRBV28
TGTGCCAGTAGTGGAGGGACAGGGGCGGGAGCTTTCTTT	CASSGGTGAGAFF	13	TRBJ1-1	NA	TRBD1	TRBV19
TGTGCCAGCAGCGCTAGTCTAGCGGGAGTTGAGACCCAGTACTTC	CASSASLAGVETQYF	15	TRBJ2-5	NA	TRBD2	TRBV9
TGTGCCAGCAGCTCCGGGACATTGGGCGAGCAGTACTTC	CASSSGTLGEQYF	13	TRBJ2-7	NA	NA	TRBV5-4
TGTGCCAGCAGTTTACAGGGCAGGGTAGAGAACACTGAAGCTTTCTTT	CASSLQGRVENTEAFF	16	TRBJ1-1	NA	NA	TRBV28
TGTGCCAGCTCACCCGATGGGAGCGAAAAACTGTTTTTT	CASSPDGSEKLFF	13	TRBJ1-4	NA	NA	TRBV18
TGTGCCAGCAGCTTCTACAGGGGAGGCGAGCAGTACTTC	CASSFYRGGEQYF	13	TRBJ2-7	NA	NA	TRBV11-2
TGCGCCAGCAGCGAGAGACTAGCGGGGGTTGCCACCTACGAGCAGTACTTC	CASSERLAGVATYEQYF	17	TRBJ2-7	NA	TRBD2	TRBV4-3
TGTGCCAGTAGTATGGGCACCTACACCGGGGAGCTGTTTTTT	CASSMGTYTGELFF	14	TRBJ2-2	NA	NA	TRBV19
TGCGCCAGCAGCCAACCCACAGGGCTTAACACTGAAGCTTTCTTT	CASSQPTGLNTEAFF	15	TRBJ1-1	NA	NA	TRBV4-1
TGCGCCAGCAGCTTGGGGGTAGGCAACAGGGAAGAGACCCAGTACTTC	CASSLGVGNREETQYF	16	TRBJ2-5	NA	NA	TRBV5-1